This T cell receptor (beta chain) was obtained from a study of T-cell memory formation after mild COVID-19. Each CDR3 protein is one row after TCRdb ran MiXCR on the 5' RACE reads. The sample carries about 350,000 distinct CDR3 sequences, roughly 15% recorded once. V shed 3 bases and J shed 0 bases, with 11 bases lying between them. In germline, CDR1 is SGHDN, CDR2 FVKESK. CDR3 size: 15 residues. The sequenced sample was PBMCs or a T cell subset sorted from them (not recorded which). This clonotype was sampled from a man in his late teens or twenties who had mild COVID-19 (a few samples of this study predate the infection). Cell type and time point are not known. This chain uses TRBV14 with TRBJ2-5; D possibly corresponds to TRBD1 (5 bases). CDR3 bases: TGTGCCAGCAGCCACTTCAGGGAACACCAAGAGACCCAGTACTTC. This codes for CASSHFREHQETQYF.